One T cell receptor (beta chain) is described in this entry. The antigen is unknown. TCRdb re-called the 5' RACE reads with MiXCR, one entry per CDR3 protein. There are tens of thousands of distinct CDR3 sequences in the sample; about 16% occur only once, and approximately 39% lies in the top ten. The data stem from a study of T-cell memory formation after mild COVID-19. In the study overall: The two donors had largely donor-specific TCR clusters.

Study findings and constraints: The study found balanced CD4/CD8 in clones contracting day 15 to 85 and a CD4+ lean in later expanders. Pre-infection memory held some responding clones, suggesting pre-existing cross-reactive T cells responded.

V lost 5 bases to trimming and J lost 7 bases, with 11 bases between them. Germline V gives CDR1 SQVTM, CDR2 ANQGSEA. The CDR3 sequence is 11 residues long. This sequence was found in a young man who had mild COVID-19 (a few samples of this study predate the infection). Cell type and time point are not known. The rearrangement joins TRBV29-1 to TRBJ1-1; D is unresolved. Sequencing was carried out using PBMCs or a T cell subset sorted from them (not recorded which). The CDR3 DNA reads TGCAGCGTTTCGCTAAAAGTTGAAGCTTTCTTT. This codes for CSVSLKVEAFF.